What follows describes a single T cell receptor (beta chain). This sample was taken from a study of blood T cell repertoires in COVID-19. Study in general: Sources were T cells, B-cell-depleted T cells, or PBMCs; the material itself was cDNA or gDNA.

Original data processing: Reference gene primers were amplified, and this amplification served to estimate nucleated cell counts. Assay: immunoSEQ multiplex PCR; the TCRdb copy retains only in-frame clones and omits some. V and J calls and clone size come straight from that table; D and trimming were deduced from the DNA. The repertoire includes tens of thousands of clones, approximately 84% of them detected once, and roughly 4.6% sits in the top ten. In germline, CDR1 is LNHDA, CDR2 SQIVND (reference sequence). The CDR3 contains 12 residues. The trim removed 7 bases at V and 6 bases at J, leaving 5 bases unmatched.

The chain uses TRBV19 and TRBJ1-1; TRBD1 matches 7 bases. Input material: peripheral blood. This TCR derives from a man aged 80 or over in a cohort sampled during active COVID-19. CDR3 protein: CASTDRVAEAFF. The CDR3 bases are TGTGCCAGTACCGACAGGGTAGCTGAAGCTTTCTTT.